This record concerns one T cell receptor beta chain sequence. The sample comes from a study of blood T cell repertoires in COVID-19. Study-level information: Donors in the United States, Italy and Spain gave samples during acute or convalescent COVID-19. From T cells, B-cell-depleted T cells, or PBMCs came the material, which was cDNA or gDNA.

In the original processing: Nucleated cell counts were estimated from reference gene primer amplification. This table comes from immunoSEQ multiplex PCR, and its TCRdb copy is limited to in-frame clones, with some not included. For V, J and clone size, that table is used; D and trimming come from the DNA. The sample includes under 250,000 clones, 65% to 85% of them seen just once. The length of the CDR3 is 15 residues. Germline CDR1 LNHNV, CDR2 YYDKDF (reference sequence). J lost 6 bases, V lost 0 bases, and 4 bases had no gene match. The rearrangement joins TRBV15 to TRBJ1-5; 8 bases agree with TRBD1. This sequence was found in a woman between 45 and 60 years old with acute or convalescent COVID-19. Source material: peripheral blood. CDR3 nucleotide sequence: TGTGCCACCAGCAGAGATGGACAGGGAAGTCAGCCCCAGCATTTT. It translates to CATSRDGQGSQPQHF.